This is a list of T cell receptor beta chains from one sample in a study of metastatic and nonmetastatic thyroid tumors. Through MiXCR, TCRdb re-clonotyped the PCR reads. The repertoire holds 20,000 to 25,000 clones, with more than 25% as singletons. Sequenced sample: tumor tissue. Source of these receptors: a female donor with papillary thyroid cancer or a benign thyroid nodule (not recorded which). Some clones in this sample may be carry-over from other donors' samples. CDR3s include the opening cysteine and the closing phenylalanine or tryptophan. Fields, in order: J gene, V gene, clone size, D gene, CDR3 protein, CDR3 DNA. D genes are given only for firm matches. Where a row states a size, it is once, few, many or the class of an expanded clone; other rows omit it.

>TRBJ2-5|TRBV9|many|.
CASSVEGGARETQYF
TGTGCCAGCAGCGTAGAAGGGGGGGCCAGAGAGACCCAGTACTTC
>TRBJ2-5|TRBV19|.|.
CASSIGQQGKTQYF
TGTGCAAGTAGTATCGGACAACAAGGCAAGACCCAGTACTTC
>TRBJ1-2|TRBV24-1|few|.
CATIPAGEGYGYTF
TGTGCCACTATCCCGGCAGGGGAGGGCTATGGCTACACCTTC
>TRBJ2-7|TRBV7-8|.|TRBD1
CASSLGGQGWEQYF
TGTGCCAGCAGCTTAGGGGGACAGGGATGGGAGCAGTACTTC
>TRBJ2-2|TRBV6-2/TRBV6-3|.|TRBD2
CASRRLAGGRFLVELFF
TGTGCCAGCAGGAGACTAGCGGGAGGGCGGTTTCTCGTGGAGCTGTTTTTT
>TRBJ2-3|TRBV30|.|.
CAWSFAWGRTDTQYF
TGTGCCTGGAGTTTCGCTTGGGGCCGGACCGATACGCAGTATTTT
>TRBJ2-2|TRBV7-7|many|.
CASSSQGTGELFF
TGTGCTAGCAGCAGTCAGGGCACCGGGGAGCTGTTTTTT
>TRBJ1-6|TRBV30|.|.
CAWSLGRGNSPLHF
TGTGCCTGGAGTCTGGGCAGGGGTAATTCACCCCTCCACTTT
>TRBJ2-3|TRBV4-2|many|.
CASSLADTDTQYF
TGTGCCAGCAGCCTAGCCGACACAGATACGCAGTATTTT
>TRBJ2-2|TRBV20-1|.|.
CSASEDPDSNTGELFF
TGCAGTGCTAGCGAGGACCCCGACTCCAACACCGGGGAGCTGTTTTTT
>TRBJ2-7|TRBV20-1|.|TRBD2
CSARPRGRESSYEQYF
TGCAGTGCTAGACCCCGCGGGCGGGAGAGCTCCTACGAGCAGTACTTC
>TRBJ2-5|TRBV19|few|TRBD1
CASSMGQKQETQYF
TGTGCCAGTAGTATGGGACAGAAACAAGAGACCCAGTACTTC
>TRBJ1-1|TRBV12-3/TRBV12-4|medium-sized|TRBD1
CASSPSTGANTEAFF
TGTGCCAGCAGTCCATCAACAGGGGCGAACACTGAAGCTTTCTTT
>TRBJ1-3|TRBV12-3/TRBV12-4|few|.
CASSFLRNSGNTIYF
TGTGCCAGCAGTTTTTTAAGGAACTCTGGAAACACCATATATTTT
>TRBJ2-3|TRBV5-5|.|.
CASSLEGSTDIQYF
TGTGCCAGCAGCTTGGAGGGGAGCACAGATATTCAGTATTTT
>TRBJ1-1|TRBV10-3|.|.
CAISEKVNTEAFF
TGTGCCATCAGTGAGAAGGTGAACACTGAAGCTTTCTTT
>TRBJ1-1|TRBV6-2/TRBV6-3|medium-sized|.
CASISPGLNTEAFF
TGTGCCAGCATTTCCCCCGGGTTGAACACTGAAGCTTTCTTT
>TRBJ2-1|TRBV6-1|few|.
CASRMSRDEQFF
TGTGCCAGCAGAATGAGTAGGGATGAGCAGTTCTTC